One sample yielded the 15 T cell receptor beta chains listed below, sequenced in a study of patients and donors after allogeneic stem cell transplantation. MiXCR, applied by TCRdb to the RT-PCR reads, yields one record per CDR3 protein. The data contain some 160,000 distinct CDR3 sequences, roughly 24% of them singletons. Sequencing used blood, either unsorted or a sorted T cell fraction (not recorded which). All receptors derive from a human donor who was either an allogeneic HSCT recipient or a stem cell or donor lymphocyte infusion donor (not recorded which). It is not recorded whose cells these are; they may come from a transplant donor.

This clonotype was counted many times. This chain links TRBV11-1 with TRBJ1-6; 7 bases line up with TRBD1. Germline V gives CDR1 SGHAT, CDR2 FQDESV (reference sequence). This CDR3 is built from 15 residues. Trimming took 5 bases from V and 9 from J; bases not matched to a gene: 10. The CDR3 region is CASSQSQGDTSPLHF. The CDR3, as DNA: TGTGCCAGCAGCCAATCCCAGGGGGATACTTCACCCCTCCACTTT.

The rearrangement links TRBV29-1 to TRBJ2-1, with D possibly being TRBD1 (5 bases). Between the trimmed V and J ends, which lost 1 base and 3 bases, there was a span of 13 bases. Per germline, CDR1 SQVTM and CDR2 ANQGSEA. This CDR3 region has 15 residues. The CDR3 here is CSVEGTSDNYNEQFF. The DNA of the CDR3 is TGCAGCGTTGAAGGGACGTCGGACAACTACAATGAGCAGTTCTTC.

The rearrangement links TRBV5-1 to TRBJ1-1; 8 positions match TRBD1. Germline CDR1 SGHRS, CDR2 YFSETQ. V dropped 4 bases and J dropped 4; count of bases not matched to a gene: 12. The CDR3 covers 16 residues. In nucleotides, the CDR3 is TGCGCCAGCAGCCCCCCTGGACAGGGCGGGATCACTGAAGCTTTCTTT. This gives the protein CASSPPGQGGITEAFF.

This rearrangement joins TRBV15 to TRBJ1-4; no reliable D call. CDR3 size: 16 residues. Per the germline V gene, CDR1 is LNHNV and CDR2 is YYDKDF (reference sequence). V gave up 2 bases and J gave up 0 bases, with 10 bases separating them. CDR3 sequence (DNA): TGTGCCACCAGCAGACAAATCGGTGCAACTAATGAAAAACTGTTTTTT. Translation: CATSRQIGATNEKLFF.

This clonotype came up a few times. The gene calls are TRBV6-5 and TRBJ2-7; TRBD1 agrees at 9 bases. In germline, CDR1 is MNHEY, CDR2 SVGAGI. J gave up 4 bases and V 5 bases, and 12 bases lay outside the gene matches. The CDR3 has 16 residues. The CDR3 loop reads CASSQQFTGGWYEQYF. In DNA, the CDR3 is TGTGCCAGCAGTCAACAATTCACAGGGGGCTGGTACGAGCAGTACTTC.

This clonotype was observed a single time. The rearrangement uses TRBV29-1 and TRBJ1-1, with D possibly matching TRBD1 (6 bases). The CDR3 length is 13 residues. The germline gives CDR1 SQVTM, CDR2 ANQGSEA. V gave up 5 bases and J gave up 0 bases, with 10 bases separating them. Here the CDR3 DNA reads TGCAGCGTTCACCGACAGGTGAACACTGAAGCTTTCTTT. Residues: CSVHRQVNTEAFF.

This clonotype was seen more than once but under ten times. The chain recombines TRBV6-5 with TRBJ1-1; a possible D gene is TRBD1 (6 bases). The V gene lost 10 bases and the J gene lost 1 base, with 13 bases spanning the gap. Germline V gene lookup returns CDR1 MNHEY and CDR2 SVGAGI. CDR3 length equals 13 residues. For the CDR3, the DNA is TGTGCCACGGGGGCCGGTTCGAACACTGAAGCTTTCTTT. It specifies CATGAGSNTEAFF.

This clonotype has a handful of counts. This chain uses TRBV3-1 with TRBJ2-5, with D possibly TRBD2 on 5 matching bases. This CDR3 region has 17 residues. The V gene's germline CDR1 is LGHDT and CDR2 YNNKEL (reference sequence). V lost 0 bases, J lost 2 bases, and 16 bases lay in between. The CDR3 coding sequence is TGTGCCAGCAGCCAAGATCGGGGTAGCTTCTGGCAAGAGACCCAGTACTTC. This sequence encodes CASSQDRGSFWQETQYF.

This rearrangement joins TRBV23-1 to TRBJ2-1; 11 positions agree with TRBD2. TRBV23-1 is an ORF; its function is uncertain. The CDR3 covers 17 residues. The J segment lost 6 bases and the V segment lost 4 bases, leaving 11 bases of the junction unmatched. In DNA form, the CDR3 reads TGCGCCAGCAGTCTAAAGCCCAGGACTAGCGGGTCCAATGAGCAGTTCTTC. Translation gives CASSLKPRTSGSNEQFF.

The chain is built from TRBV29-1 and TRBJ2-3, with D possibly being TRBD1 (6 bases). Germline CDR1 SQVTM, CDR2 ANQGSEA. The CDR3 is 19 residues long. Trimming shortened V by 0 bases and J by 2 bases, and 24 bases separated the two germline ends. The CDR3: CSVEDPNLTGHTLTDTQYF. DNA for the CDR3: TGCAGCGTTGAAGATCCGAACCTCACGGGACATACCCTCACAGATACGCAGTATTTT.

This clonotype was seen a few times. The chain recombines TRBV6-5 with TRBJ1-4, with a weak D call TRBD1 (6 bases). Trimming took 2 bases from V and 8 from J, leaving 12 bases between them. Germline loops: CDR1 MNHEY, CDR2 SVGAGI. This CDR3 is 14 amino acids long. The CDR3 DNA reads TGTGCCAGCAGTTACGACAGGAGGGGAGAAAAACTGTTTTTT. Its translation is CASSYDRRGEKLFF.

The chain recombines TRBV4-1 with TRBJ1-2; D is undetermined. The CDR3 totals 13 residues. The germline V and J ends were trimmed by 0 bases and 4 bases, with 6 bases remaining between them. Germline loops: CDR1 MGHRA, CDR2 YSYEKL. The DNA for the CDR3 is TGCGCCAGCAGCCAAGAGACACCCTATGGCTACACCTTC. Protein sequence: CASSQETPYGYTF.

The rearrangement joins TRBV25-1 to TRBJ1-4, with D possibly TRBD1 on 5 matching bases. The germline V gene encodes CDR1 MGHDK and CDR2 SYGVNS. The germline V and J ends were trimmed by 0 bases and 8 bases, with 22 bases remaining between them. CDR3 length: 18 residues. This chain's CDR3 is CASSEYPGRRGEEEKLFF. The CDR3 nucleotides are TGTGCCAGCAGTGAATACCCCGGACGGAGAGGGGAAGAGGAAAAACTGTTTTTT.

This clonotype has only a few counts. The V and J genes are TRBV20-1 and TRBJ1-2; TRBD1 agrees at 8 bases. This CDR3 is built from 13 residues. Unmatched junction bases numbered 6, after V lost 5 bases and J lost 4 bases. CDR1 and CDR2 from the germline V gene are DFQATT and SNEGSKA (reference sequence). The CDR3 here is CSAPQGAGYGYTF. The CDR3 DNA sequence: TGCAGTGCTCCTCAGGGGGCCGGCTATGGCTACACCTTC.

The V gene is TRBV2, the J gene TRBJ2-3; no clear D gene. The CDR3 loop spans 12 amino acids. Per the germline V gene, CDR1 is SNHLY and CDR2 is FYNNEI. Trimming took 9 bases from V and 4 from J, leaving 11 bases between them. The CDR3 region has the DNA TGTGCCAGTGGGGTTAGCCCAGATACGCAGTATTTT. Translated: CASGVSPDTQYF.